This is a list of T cell receptor beta chains from one sample in a study of T cell repertoires and HLA-DP antigens. Libraries were prepared by immunoSEQ multiplex PCR; TCRdb keeps only in-frame clonotypes and omits some of them. The table records approximately 100,000 clones, 86% of them present only once. These receptors lack a known antigen. Sequenced sample: CD4+ T cells from PBMCs. The receptors were gathered from a man in his forties or fifties in good health and CMV-seronegative. Both conserved end residues are part of each CDR3. A D gene is named only where the DNA matches it firmly. Some rows mark clone size as missing; the rest say once, few, many or name a class of expanded clone.

j_call: TRBJ2-7; clone_size: .; d_call: .; cdr3_length: 15; v_call: TRBV6-1; cdr3_nt: TGTGCCAGCAGTCCTGGGGCGAGACCGGGGTACGAGCAGTACTTC; cdr3_aa: CASSPGARPGYEQYF
j_call: TRBJ1-3; clone_size: .; d_call: TRBD1; cdr3_length: 14; v_call: TRBV6-1; cdr3_nt: TGTGCCAGCAGTCGCAGGGGGTCGGGAAACACCATATATTTT; cdr3_aa: CASSRRGSGNTIYF
j_call: TRBJ2-7; clone_size: .; d_call: TRBD2; cdr3_length: 16; v_call: TRBV11-2; cdr3_nt: TGTGCCAGCAGCCCCTCCCCGGGGGGGGTCTTCTACGAGCAGTACTTC; cdr3_aa: CASSPSPGGVFYEQYF
j_call: TRBJ2-1; clone_size: .; d_call: .; cdr3_length: 15; v_call: TRBV19; cdr3_nt: TGTGCCAGTAGTAACAACGGGGCGATCTACAATGAGCAGTTCTTC; cdr3_aa: CASSNNGAIYNEQFF
j_call: TRBJ1-1; clone_size: few; d_call: .; cdr3_length: 14; v_call: TRBV6-5; cdr3_nt: TGTGCCAGCAGTTACGACAGATTGAACACTGAAGCTTTCTTT; cdr3_aa: CASSYDRLNTEAFF
j_call: TRBJ2-7; clone_size: few; d_call: TRBD2; cdr3_length: 14; v_call: TRBV30; cdr3_nt: TGTGCCTGGAGTGTAGCGGGGGGGACCTACGAGCAGTACTTC; cdr3_aa: CAWSVAGGTYEQYF
j_call: TRBJ2-1; clone_size: .; d_call: TRBD2; cdr3_length: 17; v_call: TRBV7-9; cdr3_nt: TGTGCCAGCAGCTATGGGACTAGCGGGGAAAGATACAATGAGCAGTTCTTC; cdr3_aa: CASSYGTSGERYNEQFF
j_call: TRBJ1-4; clone_size: .; d_call: .; cdr3_length: 14; v_call: TRBV6-5; cdr3_nt: TGTGCCAGCAGCCGCGACTTCCATGGGGAAAAACTGTTTTTT; cdr3_aa: CASSRDFHGEKLFF
j_call: TRBJ2-1; clone_size: .; d_call: .; cdr3_length: 16; v_call: TRBV18; cdr3_nt: TGTGCCAGCTCACCACCGTCTAGAAACTCCTACAATGAGCAGTTCTTC; cdr3_aa: CASSPPSRNSYNEQFF
j_call: TRBJ1-1; clone_size: .; d_call: .; cdr3_length: 12; v_call: TRBV30; cdr3_nt: TGTGCCTGGGGAGGGGCTTCAGGTGAAGCTTTCTTT; cdr3_aa: CAWGGASGEAFF
j_call: TRBJ2-2; clone_size: .; d_call: .; cdr3_length: 15; v_call: TRBV29-1; cdr3_nt: TGCAGCGTTAAGTTTCCGGGACAAAGCACCGGGGAGCTGTTTTTT; cdr3_aa: CSVKFPGQSTGELFF
j_call: TRBJ2-5; clone_size: .; d_call: TRBD2; cdr3_length: 14; v_call: TRBV5-1; cdr3_nt: TGCGCCAGCAGCAAAGCGGGACCTCAGGAGACCCAGTACTTC; cdr3_aa: CASSKAGPQETQYF
j_call: TRBJ1-4; clone_size: .; d_call: .; cdr3_length: 16; v_call: TRBV30; cdr3_nt: TGTGCCTGGAGTCCCGGCAGTTCCGCAACTAATGAAAAACTGTTTTTT; cdr3_aa: CAWSPGSSATNEKLFF
j_call: TRBJ1-1; clone_size: .; d_call: .; cdr3_length: 14; v_call: TRBV9; cdr3_nt: TGTGCCAGCAGCGTAGCCCCAGGGGACACTGAAGCTTTCTTT; cdr3_aa: CASSVAPGDTEAFF
j_call: TRBJ1-4; clone_size: .; d_call: .; cdr3_length: 13; v_call: TRBV6-6; cdr3_nt: TGTGCCAGCAGTTTGGATTGGAATGAAAAACTGTTTTTT; cdr3_aa: CASSLDWNEKLFF
j_call: TRBJ1-2; clone_size: once; d_call: TRBD1; cdr3_length: 15; v_call: TRBV7-8; cdr3_nt: TGTGCCAGCAGCTTACAGGGGGCTTCAATGTATGGCTACACCTTC; cdr3_aa: CASSLQGASMYGYTF
j_call: TRBJ2-7; clone_size: once; d_call: .; cdr3_length: 15; v_call: TRBV5-5; cdr3_nt: TGTGCCAGCAGCTTGGTCGGACGAGGTAGCCACGAGCAGTACTTC; cdr3_aa: CASSLVGRGSHEQYF
j_call: TRBJ1-1; clone_size: .; d_call: .; cdr3_length: 13; v_call: TRBV4-3; cdr3_nt: TGCGCCAGCAGCCAAGGACAGTCCACTGAAGCTTTCTTT; cdr3_aa: CASSQGQSTEAFF
j_call: TRBJ2-7; clone_size: .; d_call: TRBD1; cdr3_length: 14; v_call: TRBV7-2; cdr3_nt: TGTGCCAGCAGGAGGGACAGAACAGCCTACGAGCAGTACTTC; cdr3_aa: CASRRDRTAYEQYF
j_call: TRBJ1-1; clone_size: .; d_call: .; cdr3_length: 15; v_call: TRBV6-5; cdr3_nt: TGTGCCAGCAGTTACTCTGGCGGGGTGGGGGGAGAAGCTTTCTTT; cdr3_aa: CASSYSGGVGGEAFF
j_call: TRBJ2-7; clone_size: .; d_call: .; cdr3_length: 15; v_call: TRBV7-2; cdr3_nt: TGTGCCAGCAGCTTAGGTCCGGGGAGGAGCTACGAGCAGTACTTC; cdr3_aa: CASSLGPGRSYEQYF
j_call: TRBJ1-1; clone_size: .; d_call: .; cdr3_length: 14; v_call: TRBV7-8; cdr3_nt: TGTGCCAGCAGCTTAGTTCAGGGGACCACTGAAGCTTTCTTT; cdr3_aa: CASSLVQGTTEAFF
j_call: TRBJ2-7; clone_size: .; d_call: TRBD1; cdr3_length: 15; v_call: TRBV6-5; cdr3_nt: TGTGCCAGCAGTTTGACCGGGACAGGGTCCTACGAGCAGTACTTC; cdr3_aa: CASSLTGTGSYEQYF
j_call: TRBJ2-3; clone_size: .; d_call: TRBD2; cdr3_length: 15; v_call: TRBV15; cdr3_nt: TGTGCCACCTCCAGCGGGAGCCTTGCCCCAGATACGCAGTATTTT; cdr3_aa: CATSSGSLAPDTQYF
j_call: TRBJ2-7; clone_size: .; d_call: TRBD2; cdr3_length: 16; v_call: TRBV5-6; cdr3_nt: TGTGCCAGCAGCTTCCGAACTAGCGGGGGGGCATACGAGCAGTACTTC; cdr3_aa: CASSFRTSGGAYEQYF
j_call: TRBJ2-1; clone_size: .; d_call: .; cdr3_length: 17; v_call: TRBV7-9; cdr3_nt: TGTGCCAGCAGCCCACCCCCGGGAGGACAGGGCTACAATGAGCAGTTCTTC; cdr3_aa: CASSPPPGGQGYNEQFF
j_call: TRBJ2-1; clone_size: .; d_call: .; cdr3_length: 16; v_call: TRBV4-3; cdr3_nt: TGCGCCAGCAGCCAACAATTCTTGAGTGGATTCAATGAGCAGTTCTTC; cdr3_aa: CASSQQFLSGFNEQFF
j_call: TRBJ2-3; clone_size: .; d_call: .; cdr3_length: 11; v_call: TRBV29-1; cdr3_nt: TGCAGCGTCAGAATAACAGATACGCAGTATTTT; cdr3_aa: CSVRITDTQYF
j_call: TRBJ2-1; clone_size: .; d_call: TRBD2; cdr3_length: 17; v_call: TRBV15; cdr3_nt: TGTGCCACCAGCAGGGCGGCAAGCGGGAGGATGAGGAATGAGCAGTTCTTC; cdr3_aa: CATSRAASGRMRNEQFF
j_call: TRBJ1-1; clone_size: .; d_call: .; cdr3_length: 15; v_call: TRBV2; cdr3_nt: TGTGCCAGCAGTCGGAGCTTAAGAATGAACACTGAAGCTTTCTTT; cdr3_aa: CASSRSLRMNTEAFF
j_call: TRBJ2-3; clone_size: .; d_call: TRBD2; cdr3_length: 14; v_call: TRBV6-4; cdr3_nt: TGTGCCAGCAGTGAAAGCGGGGGGGCAGATACGCAGTATTTT; cdr3_aa: CASSESGGADTQYF
j_call: TRBJ1-2; clone_size: few; d_call: TRBD1; cdr3_length: 14; v_call: TRBV28; cdr3_nt: TGTGCCAGCAATCCGACAGGGGGCGGGTATGGCTACACCTTC; cdr3_aa: CASNPTGGGYGYTF
j_call: TRBJ1-5; clone_size: .; d_call: TRBD1; cdr3_length: 14; v_call: TRBV19; cdr3_nt: TGTGCCAGTAGTATCAGGGGACAGAATCAGCCCCAGCATTTT; cdr3_aa: CASSIRGQNQPQHF
j_call: TRBJ2-7; clone_size: .; d_call: .; cdr3_length: 12; v_call: TRBV28; cdr3_nt: TGTGCCAGCAGTTTAAGGACGGCTAAGCAGTACTTC; cdr3_aa: CASSLRTAKQYF
j_call: TRBJ2-7; clone_size: .; d_call: .; cdr3_length: 14; v_call: TRBV7-9; cdr3_nt: TGTGCCAGCAGCCCAGAGGGGGAGGGAGTCGAGCAGTACTTC; cdr3_aa: CASSPEGEGVEQYF
j_call: TRBJ2-7; clone_size: once; d_call: .; cdr3_length: 13; v_call: TRBV7-9; cdr3_nt: TGTGCCAGCAGCCCCAAGGGTCGCTACGAGCAGTACTTC; cdr3_aa: CASSPKGRYEQYF
j_call: TRBJ2-7; clone_size: .; d_call: TRBD1; cdr3_length: 14; v_call: TRBV10-3; cdr3_nt: TGTGCCATCAGTGAAGAGGGACAGGGGTCCGAGCAGTACTTC; cdr3_aa: CAISEEGQGSEQYF
j_call: TRBJ2-5; clone_size: .; d_call: .; cdr3_length: 14; v_call: TRBV19; cdr3_nt: TGTGCCAGTAGCACCCCCGGCACAGCCAAGGCCCAGTACTTC; cdr3_aa: CASSTPGTAKAQYF
j_call: TRBJ2-7; clone_size: .; d_call: TRBD1; cdr3_length: 16; v_call: TRBV7-2; cdr3_nt: TGTGCCAGCAGCTCTTCTGACAGGGGTTCCCCCTACGAGCAGTACTTC; cdr3_aa: CASSSSDRGSPYEQYF
j_call: TRBJ2-7; clone_size: .; d_call: TRBD1; cdr3_length: 15; v_call: TRBV5-6; cdr3_nt: TGTGCCAGCAGCTTGGCCCCGGGACAGGGCCACGAGCAGTACTTC; cdr3_aa: CASSLAPGQGHEQYF
j_call: TRBJ2-7; clone_size: once; d_call: .; cdr3_length: 13; v_call: TRBV10-2; cdr3_nt: TGCGCCAGCAGTTCCCAGAGCTCCTACGAGCAGTACTTC; cdr3_aa: CASSSQSSYEQYF